Described below is a single TCR beta chain sequence and its context. Its antigen remains unidentified. This sample was taken from a study of siplizumab effects on memory and regulatory T cells. General study points: Proliferating Tregs from siplizumab cultures lacked functional confirmation of suppression. Unstimulated subsets were the mapping target of only a minor fraction of alloreactive clones. No assignable naive or memory phenotype existed for roughly 80-97% of proliferating CD4+ or CD8+ clones.

TCRdb's copy holds only in-frame clones and misses some; the assay was immunoSEQ multiplex PCR. Of over 55,000 clones listed, over 65% are singletons. With 9 bases removed from V and 6 bases from J, the gap between germline ends came to 20 bases. In germline, CDR1 is LNHDA, CDR2 SQIVND (reference sequence). This CDR3 has 15 amino acids. The chain uses TRBV19 and TRBJ1-4, with a weak D call TRBD1 (5 bases). The sample consisted of memory CD4+ T cells sorted from blood. The TCR comes from a human donor in good health. This chain's CDR3 is CASRGLGSVDEKLFF. In nucleotides, the CDR3 is TGTGCCAGCCGGGGACTGGGATCAGTCGATGAAAAACTGTTTTTT.